This TCR beta chain was obtained from a study of control samples from healthy donors and cancer patients. Data came from immunoSEQ multiplex PCR; TCRdb stores just in-frame clones and leaves some out. Among fewer than 250,000 clones listed, around 90% were seen once. This clone has more than one count but fewer than ten. This TCR was sampled from a man aged 25-45 years in good health. The sequenced sample was blood.

The DNA for the CDR3 is TGTGCCAGCAGCTTAGACACTAGCGGAACAGATACGCAGTATTTT. It yields the protein CASSLDTSGTDTQYF. The chain carries TRBV7-2 and TRBJ2-3; 8 bases agree with TRBD2. The CDR3 runs 15 residues. The trim removed 1 base at V and 3 bases at J, leaving 3 bases unmatched. Per germline, CDR1 SGHTA and CDR2 FQGNSA.